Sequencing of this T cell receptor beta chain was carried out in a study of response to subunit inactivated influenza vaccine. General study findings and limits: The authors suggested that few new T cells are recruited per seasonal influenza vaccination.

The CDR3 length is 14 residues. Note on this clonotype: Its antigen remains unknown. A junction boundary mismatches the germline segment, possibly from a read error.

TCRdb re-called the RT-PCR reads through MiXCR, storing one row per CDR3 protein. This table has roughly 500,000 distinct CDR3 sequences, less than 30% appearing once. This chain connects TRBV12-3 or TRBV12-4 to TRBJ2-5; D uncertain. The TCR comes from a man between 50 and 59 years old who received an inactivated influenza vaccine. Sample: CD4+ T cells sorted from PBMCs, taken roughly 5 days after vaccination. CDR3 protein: CASSLPNNQETQYF. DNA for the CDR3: TGTGCCAGCAGTTTACCTAATAACCAAGAGACTCAGTACTTC.